This T cell receptor (beta chain) was identified during a study of post-analysis software for immune sequencing data. Prepared libraries of TCR beta cDNA carried unique molecular identifiers. TCRdb ran MiXCR on the PCR reads and lists one entry per CDR3 protein. The sample yields around 770,000 distinct CDR3 sequences, 35% to 55% seen once. Sequencing was done on a sample of blood. This sequence was found in a girl between 5 and 17 years old with multiple sclerosis.

CDR3 loop: CASSLVLGTPHSYLGVEQFF. The CDR3 DNA reads as TGTGCCAGCAGCTTAGTGTTAGGGACTCCCCACTCCTACTTAGGGGTTGAGCAGTTCTTC. The chain has TRBV11-1 and TRBJ2-1; possible D gene TRBD2, 6 bases. The CDR3 runs to 20 residues. Germline CDR1 SGHAT, CDR2 FQDESV (reference sequence). V lost 1 base to trimming and J lost 9 bases, with 31 bases between them. Filled out from reference TRBV11-1 and TRBJ2-1, the complete variable domain reads EAEVAQSPRYKITEKSQAVAFWCDPISGHATLYWYRQILGQGPELLVQFQDESVVDDSQLPKDRFSAERLKGVDSTLKIQPAELGDSAMYLCASSLVLGTPHSYLGVEQFFGPGTRLTVL.